The present TCR beta chain was sequenced within a study of T-cell reconstitution after alpha-beta-depleted transplantation in children. Study-level results: The high TCRbeta diversity at day 60 in some patients came from surviving recipient T cells and thymic progenitors. Reportedly, only several hundred clones from non-depleted graft cells drove alpha-beta T-cell counts at about two months.

V dropped 0 bases and J dropped 6; count of bases not matched to a gene: 2. This CDR3 region has 15 residues. Germline V lookup: CDR1 SGHRS, CDR2 YFSETQ. Unique molecular identifiers were used to barcode this TCRbeta library. TCRdb processed the PCR reads anew with MiXCR; each CDR3 protein has one entry. The sample holds roughly 300,000 distinct CDR3 sequences, roughly 10% seen once. This clonotype was counted ten times or more. Its antigen is unknown. The rearrangement joins TRBV5-1 to TRBJ2-1, with 11 bases that match TRBD2. This TCR was recovered from a male patient between 2 and 10 years old who had a stem cell transplant for chronic granulomatous disease, so the T cells may come from the graft donor. The material was peripheral blood, obtained 180 days after TCRalphabeta/CD19-depleted stem cell transplant. For the CDR3, the DNA is TGCGCCAGCAGCTTGGCTAGCGGGAGGATCAATGAGCAGTTCTTC. This codes for CASSLASGRINEQFF.